These 17 T cell receptor beta chains share one sample of origin, sequenced in a study of CD8+ T cells in alopecia areata (dated by TCRdb to the late 2010s). To prepare the library, the immunoSEQ multiplex PCR assay was applied. For TCR sequencing, RNA was extracted from every sample and reverse transcribed into cDNA to serve as template. The immuneACCESS repertoire file appears here via TCRdb, limited to in-frame rearrangements. These files lack a portion of the clones; in checked studies, under half of the deficit traces to unresolved V genes, and the cause of the others is not known. For this sample there are 6,500 to 7,500 clones; approximately 60% appear just once. The ten largest clones add up to approximately 16% of the sample. The time point label here, explained by the study, means: baseline before oral tofacitinib. Lesional scalp punch biopsies and peripheral blood were collected from alopecia areata patients.

Here the sequenced sample was skin, taken at week 0. Every receptor here comes from a human donor with alopecia areata.

This chain joins TRBV5-5 and TRBJ1-2; perhaps TRBD1 as D (6 bases). Germline CDR1 and CDR2: SGHKS and YYEKEE (reference sequence). V was trimmed by 1 base and J by 5 bases, leaving 15 bases between them. The CDR3 length is 15 residues. The DNA of the CDR3 is TGTGCCAGCAGCTTGATGGCAGGGGAGGGTTATGGCTACACCTTC. Translated: CASSLMAGEGYGYTF.

CDR3: CASWGGGRSPLHF. The CDR3 coding sequence is TGTGCCTCTTGGGGCGGTGGTCGTTCACCCCTCCACTTT. This chain links TRBV30 with TRBJ1-6; the D gene is possibly TRBD1 (5 bases). V was shortened by 7 bases and J by 9 bases, with 16 bases between the two germline ends. CDR1 and CDR2 (germline): GTSNPN, SVGIG (reference sequence). This CDR3 contains 13 residues.

By proportion, this clone is medium-sized. This sequence joins TRBV4-1 and TRBJ2-7; 9 bases line up with TRBD2. The germline CDR1 and CDR2 sequences are MGHRA and YSYEKL. J gave up 3 bases and V 4 bases, and 7 bases lay outside the gene matches. The CDR3 has 15 amino acids. CDR3 residues: CASSPGTSLGYEQYF. For the CDR3, the DNA is TGCGCCAGCAGCCCGGGGACTAGCTTGGGCTACGAGCAGTACTTC.

The J gene is TRBJ2-1, the V gene TRBV28; 7 bases map to TRBD1. This CDR3 is built from 16 residues. V lost 2 bases to trimming and J lost 6 bases; unmatched junction nucleotides: 10. Germline V gene lookup returns CDR1 MDHEN and CDR2 SYDVKM. CDR3 in DNA: TGTGCCAGCAGTTTAATCGATTGGGCAGGGGGCAATGAGCAGTTCTTC. Translation gives CASSLIDWAGGNEQFF.

The chain employs TRBV28 and TRBJ1-5; D remains unclear. Germline V gives CDR1 MDHEN, CDR2 SYDVKM. V was pared by 3 bases and J by 0 bases, with 6 bases between. The CDR3 runs 14 residues. CDR3: CASSFPISNQPQHF. The CDR3 nucleotides read TGTGCCAGCAGTTTCCCCATTAGCAATCAGCCCCAGCATTTT.

This clone was counted between two and nine times. CDR3 residues: CAISAHLNTEAFF. The DNA of the CDR3 is TGTGCCATCAGTGCACACCTGAACACTGAAGCTTTCTTT. The J gene is TRBJ1-1, the V gene TRBV10-3; D gene uncertain. V shed 4 bases and J shed 0 bases, with 6 bases lying between them. The CDR3 is 13 amino acids. The germline gives CDR1 ENHRY, CDR2 SYGVKD.

This clone was seen a handful of times. The chain recombines TRBV5-1 with TRBJ1-2; maybe TRBD1 (5 bases). Germline V gene data show CDR1 as SGHRS and CDR2 as YFSETQ. V lost 0 bases and J 8 bases, leaving 14 bases between the germline ends. CDR3 length: 14 amino acids. CDR3 region: CASSLEAGLLGYTF. The CDR3 DNA is TGCGCCAGCAGCTTGGAGGCAGGGTTATTGGGCTACACCTTC.

The chain combines TRBV11-3 with TRBJ2-7; no clear D. Trimming cost V 0 bases and J 4 bases, with 7 bases left between them. The CDR3 runs to 13 residues. Germline V CDR1 and CDR2: SGHNT, YENEEA. For the CDR3, the DNA is TGTGCCAGCAGCTTAGATTCGGGTTACGAGCAGTACTTC. It specifies CASSLDSGYEQYF.

J is TRBJ2-1 and V is TRBV7-2, with 13 bases identical to TRBD2. CDR3 length equals 19 residues. J was trimmed by 0 bases and V by 2 bases; bases with no gene match: 7. Germline values: CDR1 SGHTA, CDR2 FQGNSA. CDR3 loop: CASSLRLAGGSFSYNEQFF. CDR3 bases: TGTGCCAGCAGCTTAAGACTAGCGGGGGGATCATTCTCCTACAATGAGCAGTTCTTC.

The genes are TRBV5-1 and TRBJ2-3, with unresolved D. Trimming took 0 bases from V and 2 from J, leaving 10 bases between them. From germline, CDR1 is SGHRS and CDR2 YFSETQ. The CDR3 loop spans 15 amino acids. The CDR3 sequence is CASSLAQLNTDTQYF. CDR3 nucleotides: TGCGCCAGCAGCTTGGCACAGCTAAACACAGATACGCAGTATTTT.

This clone was detected only a few times. V and J are TRBV6-6 and TRBJ2-1, with TRBD2 matching over 7 bases. Trimming cost V 0 bases and J 0 bases; bases outside gene matches: 2. The CDR3 length is 16 residues. CDR1 MNHNY and CDR2 SVGAGI come from the germline V gene (reference sequence). CDR3 residues: CASSYSGGSSYNEQFF. The CDR3, as DNA: TGTGCCAGCAGTTACTCGGGGGGGAGCTCCTACAATGAGCAGTTCTTC.

There are a few counts of this clone. The chain combines TRBV9 with TRBJ1-1; D uncertain. Germline lookup yields CDR1 SGDLS and CDR2 YYNGEE. The CDR3 totals 14 residues. Between the trimmed V and J ends, which lost 0 bases and 2 bases, there was a span of 8 bases. CDR3 DNA sequence: TGTGCCAGCAGCGTAGCCCCAAGTAACACTGAAGCTTTCTTT. Translation gives CASSVAPSNTEAFF.

The rearrangement joins TRBV7-8 to TRBJ2-7, with 7 bases identical to TRBD2. Germline lookup yields CDR1 SGHVS and CDR2 FQNEAQ. This CDR3 is 14 amino acids long. J was trimmed by 5 bases and V by 5 bases; bases with no gene match: 9. CDR3 coding DNA: TGTGCCAGCAGCCCTCGAGCGGGAATGGACGAGCAGTACTTC. Amino acid sequence: CASSPRAGMDEQYF.

This clone has just a few counts. The chain joins TRBV7-8 to TRBJ1-2; TRBD1 might be the D (5 bases). The V and J ends lost 3 bases and 4 bases respectively, with 18 bases between them. CDR1 SGHVS and CDR2 FQNEAQ come from the germline V gene. The CDR3 has 16 amino acids. The CDR3: CASSFGDQGIGYGYTF. The CDR3 DNA reads TGTGCCAGCAGCTTCGGGGATCAGGGAATAGGCTATGGCTACACCTTC.

The CDR3 is CASSLTGGLRYTEAFF. DNA of the CDR3: TGTGCCAGCAGCCTGACAGGGGGCCTTAGGTACACTGAAGCTTTCTTT. V and J are TRBV5-5 and TRBJ1-1; TRBD1 matches at 10 bases. V shed 4 bases and J 3 bases; nucleotides not matched to a gene: 9. Germline loops: CDR1 SGHKS, CDR2 YYEKEE (reference sequence). The CDR3 runs to 16 residues.

The V call is TRBV7-2, the J call TRBJ1-2; 7 nucleotides align to TRBD1. The germline V gene has CDR1 SGHTA and CDR2 FQGNSA. This CDR3 contains 14 residues. Unmatched junction bases numbered 3, after V lost 4 bases and J lost 1 base. Here the CDR3 reads CASSWGQNNYGYTF. CDR3 sequence (DNA): TGTGCCAGCAGCTGGGGACAGAATAACTATGGCTACACCTTC.

The count of this clone is one. The chain has TRBV4-2 and TRBJ2-7; TRBD2 agrees at 7 bases. CDR1 and CDR2 from the germline V gene are LGHNA and YNFKEQ. There are 21 residues in the CDR3. The V and J ends lost 0 bases and 3 bases, in that order; junction bases with no gene match: 23. The CDR3 DNA follows: TGTGCCAGCAGCCAAGAGGTCTCACGCAGTGGGCCGGGGGGTACCGTCTACGAGCAGTACTTC. Translated, it gives CASSQEVSRSGPGGTVYEQYF.